This T cell receptor (beta chain) was sequenced for a study of cytomegalovirus exposure and HLA in healthy donors (dated by TCRdb to 2016 to 2017). Regarding the study in general: In an earlier analysis of 587 of the donors, under 300 Gb of sequence data and 100 million or so unique TCR beta sequences from about 190 million T cells were reported. Donor age, sex, ethnicity and CMV serostatus were compiled together with the repertoire data. A later analysis re-analyzed previously published TCR beta repertoires from several hundred donors and added high-resolution HLA genotyping to study TCR occurrence patterns. On average, roughly 200,000 unique TCR beta nucleotide sequences were sequenced per donor among 398 genotyped donors of the cohort, with roughly 20% of those sequences being non-productive. The T cell repertoires of roughly 660 subjects were profiled by immunosequencing and related to cytomegalovirus serostatus. An earlier analysis of fewer than 700 of the donors applied high-throughput TCR beta sequencing to assess whether each TCR beta V gene segment acted as functional or pseudogenic. The study aimed to test whether signatures of past pathogen exposure could be identified by cataloging public T cell receptors. An early release covering around 630 HLA-typed donors comprised approximately 300 gigabases of sequencing data and tens of millions of unique TCR sequences. Of the roughly 400 genotyped donors, over 80% were placed in the genetic ancestry cluster associated with self-reported Caucasian donors. The number of typed donors differed by locus: about 620-640 for A, B, C, DRB1 and DQB1; 522 for DQA1; 606 for DPA1; and roughly 490 for DPB1. Every repertoire in the discovery cohort had been generated on one and the same sequencing platform. The study combined high-throughput TCR immunosequencing, statistical association of individual TCRs with disease status, and machine learning to predict cytomegalovirus infection status. HLA typing included class I and class II loci at four-digit resolution. A separate validation cohort of 90 to 150 different subjects was used in addition to the roughly 620-subject first cohort. In a later genetic analysis, genome-wide SNP genotypes for about 55% of the roughly 700 donors were used, and that subset was treated as a discovery cohort. Rather than drawing on any new phenotypic data, the later analysis identified candidate immune exposures from TCR beta sequences and the way those sequences occurred across donors. Roughly 5 DR-DQ haplotypes were handled as single units for association and clustering because linkage in the cohort was strong. Here is what the overall study found, with its caveats: The cohort was sequenced for TCR beta chains only, and without alpha or paired-chain data the features that could be detected were limited. A total of 150 to 200 TCR beta chains were listed by the study as associated with cytomegalovirus. Linkage disequilibrium might explain the correlated functional status among segregating V segments, but an unknown experimental factor could not be ruled out. A group of highly shared sequence variants was considered likely to be a technical artifact of the sequencing pipeline. When HLA alleles, especially DR and DQ, strongly co-occurred, TCR associations were difficult to assign to individual alleles. In a later analysis, most CMV-associated TCR beta chains were found to appear HLA-restricted, with HLA associations seemingly driven largely by CMV exposure. Sequencing depth was assumed to be roughly uniform across donors in the presence/absence analyses, though that assumption may not hold. A later analysis reported that several top co-occurrence clusters appeared linked to parvovirus B19, influenza, CMV and Epstein-Barr virus. The classifier was reported to diagnose cytomegalovirus status with high specificity and sensitivity in both the original cohort and the validation cohort. In vitro tests confirmed that a few of the cytomegalovirus-associated TCR beta chains recognize cytomegalovirus antigens. A later genetic analysis reported fewer N-insertions in productive TCRs among donors in an Asian-associated ancestry cluster than the roughly 690-donor mean. For the cohort, immune exposure information was limited to CMV serostatus. The authors suggested that the approach could potentially be generalized to other disease states and immunological phenotypes. A further reported finding was that TCR beta sequences accurately predicted the HLA-A and HLA-B alleles for most subjects in the first cohort. A later analysis associated 16,951 TCR beta sequences with specific HLA alleles at a false discovery rate of 0.05. In a later analysis, TCR association rates were found to vary across HLA loci, with the most associated TCRs seen for DRB1 alleles and the fewest for HLA-C alleles. In a later genetic analysis, a missense DCLRE1C variant was associated with V-gene and J-gene trimming of TCR beta chains, and the association was replicated in an independent cohort. Most TCR sequences were seen in very few donors, while some public TCRs were found in many individuals. HLA typing was unavailable for some donors at each locus, so association tests used only the typed subset. An earlier analysis of around 540 of the donors showed that most TCR beta V segments appeared in productive rearrangements either about 87% or about 30% of the time, which broadly matched IMGT annotations. In a later analysis, HLA-associated TCR beta chains showed more clonal expansion and lower generation probabilities than non-associated chains that were equally common. The earlier analysis of some 540 of the donors excluded around 17 rarely observed V segments, including chromosome 9 orphons, because counts were too low.

The cohort comprised hundreds of healthy bone marrow donors. All cohort members were sampled while nominally healthy, although unrecorded immune exposures were likely present. The donor was CMV seronegative and belonged to the group of more than 300 seronegative cohort members. A peripheral blood sample was provided by each donor, and peripheral blood mononuclear cells were used for TCR beta sequencing. Genomic DNA extraction from the blood cell samples was performed with the Qiagen DNeasy Blood Extraction Kit. Library method: the immunoSEQ multiplex PCR assay. The multiplex PCR relied on a mix of 60 forward primers for TCR Vbeta segments and 13 reverse primers for TCR Jbeta segments. The CDR3 region of rearranged TCR beta genes was amplified from genomic DNA by a multiplex PCR assay. The amplified TCR beta libraries were sequenced on the Illumina HiSeq System as 87-base-pair reads. The study's own analysis went as follows. A later analysis tallied roughly 80 million unique TCR beta chains across the approximately 670 repertoires, and approximately 12 million of those chains were shared by two or more donors. Raw reads were error-corrected and collapsed into unique sequences with a nearest-neighbor algorithm that merged closely related sequences to remove PCR and sequencing errors. Alignment of CDR3 sequences to IMGT reference sequences was used to assign V, D and J gene segments. For a sequence to be retained, a match of at least six nucleotides was required to both a V gene segment and a J gene segment. Rearrangements were classified as productive when the CDR3 lacked stop codons and remained in frame with V and J, and all other rearrangements were classified as non-productive. Following IMGT convention, CDR3 was defined as the stretch from the second conserved V-encoded cysteine up to the conserved J-encoded phenylalanine. The earlier analysis of roughly 590 of the donors excluded any sequence lacking an unambiguous match to a single V gene segment. In an earlier analysis of approximately 590 of the donors, a V segment was called functional when productive rearrangements were above 56.7%, and segregating when the standard deviation between donors exceeded 5%. A statistical classification framework was built to diagnose cytomegalovirus status from the catalog of TCR beta chain sequences. V and J gene assignment, in a later analysis, came from comparing TCR nucleotide sequences with IMGT/GENE-DB human TR gene sequences. The TCRdist pipeline was used in a later analysis to assign CDR3 sequences and most-parsimonious VDJ recombination scenarios. A later analysis defined each TCR beta chain by its CDR3 amino acid sequence plus V-gene family, and excluded reads lacking a unique V-gene family. To address suspected cross-contamination and a sequencing artifact, a later analysis removed several hundred highly shared, low-generation-probability nucleotide sequences. In a later analysis, a clonal expansion index was calculated for each public chain from normalized within-repertoire ranks of inferred template counts. In a later analysis, generation probabilities were computed with a VDJ recombination model fitted to out-of-frame rearrangements, and the resulting probabilities were checked against IGoR. A later analysis scored TCR-TCR, TCR-HLA and TCR-CMV co-occurrence with hypergeometric tests, applying a repertoire-size bias correction to TCR pairs. A later analysis estimated false discovery rates by permuting HLA or CMV assignments 20 times. In a later analysis, co-occurring TCRs were grouped with DBSCAN, and TCRdist sequence similarity was added when clustering was performed within HLA-allele-positive subsets. For co-occurrence clustering, repertoires with fewer than 30,000 or more than 120,000 public chains were excluded, along with several repertoires with anomalous nucleotide sharing. This immuneACCESS table, as held by TCRdb, lists in-frame sequences with V and J called but not all clones. Of the missing ones, under half trace to an unresolved V gene in checked studies; the others have no known cause. V, J and clone size are those of that table, while D and trimming were read from the DNA. The sample includes a few hundred thousand clones, with about 83% observed a single time. The ten largest account for around 15% of the sample.

Details on this clone: Its antigen is currently not known. Within one base of it there is no much larger clone, and no base qualities were kept.

The sample comprised PBMCs. The source is a man in his forties or fifties in good health and CMV-seronegative.

The nucleotides read TGTGCCAGCAGCTTGCGCGGACTAGCAGCCTACGAGCAGTACTTC. Its translation is CASSLRGLAAYEQYF. The chain joins TRBV5-6 to TRBJ2-7; TRBD2 agrees with 8 junctional bases. CDR1 and CDR2 are drawn from the germline V gene: SGHDT, YYEEEE. V has 1 base trimmed and J has 2 bases trimmed; junction bases matching no gene number 5. The CDR3 holds 15 amino acids from the cysteine to the phenylalanine. Just the 45-base CDR3 DNA is kept, in frame starting at base 1.